The present entry profiles one T cell receptor beta chain with its context. Antigen unknown. A universal primer site came from template switching; cDNA carried unique molecular identifiers. TCRdb reanalysed the 5' RACE reads using MiXCR and keeps one entry per CDR3 protein. Found here are 250,000 to 300,000 distinct CDR3 sequences, around 8% of them singletons; the top ten hold 3%. The data were obtained in a study of identical twins. General study results and limits: Among out-of-frame alpha sequences shared by twins, low generation probability occurred in excess.

These sequences were also reported in another study, on yellow fever vaccine responses in identical twins.

The receptor was derived from a woman between 18 and 29 years old in good health. Sequencing was carried out using CD8+ T cells sorted from blood.

CDR3 coding DNA: TGTGCCAGCAGTTTAAACCGCGGCTGGAGGGACACAGATACGCAGTATTTT. Translation gives CASSLNRGWRDTDTQYF. This chain links TRBV28 with TRBJ2-3, with D perhaps TRBD2 (6 bases). CDR3 length: 17 residues. CDR1 and CDR2 from the germline V gene are MDHEN and SYDVKM. V shed 2 bases and J shed 2 bases, with 17 bases lying between them.